This TCR beta chain comes out of a study of blood T cell repertoires in COVID-19. Study overall: Samples of COVID-19 (acute and convalescent) were obtained from the United States, Italy and Spain.

The repertoire was sequenced with immunoSEQ multiplex PCR; TCRdb's copy has only in-frame clones and lacks some. The sample lists 180,000 or so clones, about 88% seen once, with 0.99% in the top ten. Germline V gene data show CDR1 as LGHDT and CDR2 as YNNKEL (reference sequence). The CDR3 sequence is 13 residues long. The V and J ends lost 2 bases and 6 bases respectively, with 10 bases between them. Specimen: peripheral blood. This clonotype was obtained from a man between 18 and 35 years old with acute or convalescent COVID-19. The chain is built from TRBV3-1 (or the pseudogene TRBV3-2) and TRBJ1-1; D perhaps matches TRBD1 (5 bases). In DNA, the CDR3 is TGTGCCAGCAGCCAAAGGACGGGGGCTGAAGCTTTCTTT. Encoded protein: CASSQRTGAEAFF.